This passage covers 26 T cell receptor beta chains from one sample sequenced in a study of cytomegalovirus exposure and HLA in healthy donors. The repertoire was sequenced with immunoSEQ multiplex PCR; TCRdb's copy has only in-frame clones and lacks some. Of about 110,000 clones listed, almost 96% were seen once; the top ten hold approximately 0.67%. The sequenced sample was PBMCs. These receptors were taken from a woman between 18 and 30 years old in good health and CMV-seronegative.

The chain links TRBV5-1 to TRBJ1-1; 8 bases are a match to TRBD1. V trimming: 0 bases; J trimming: 6 bases; junction bases outside the gene matches: 7. The CDR3 runs 15 residues. Germline assignment: CDR1 SGHRS and CDR2 YFSETQ. CDR3 DNA sequence: TGCGCCAGCAGCTTGGCCGGGACAGGCTCTCCTGAAGCTTTCTTT. Its translation: CASSLAGTGSPEAFF.

The rearrangement uses TRBV5-8 and TRBJ1-2; D unresolved. CDR1 is SGHTS, CDR2 YDEGEE, per germline. This CDR3 is 13 amino acids long. V was trimmed by 4 bases and J by 0 bases, leaving 7 bases between them. CDR3 DNA sequence: TGTGCCAGCAGCGTCGGGACTAACTATGGCTACACCTTC. Its protein product is CASSVGTNYGYTF.

This rearrangement joins TRBV6-1 to TRBJ1-1; TRBD1 matches at 7 bases. With 3 bases clipped from V and 3 bases from J, the junction kept 19 bases outside the gene matches. This CDR3 spans 19 amino acids. Germline assignment: CDR1 MNHNS and CDR2 SASEGT. This chain's CDR3 is CASSDDPGQTGRWHTEAFF. The CDR3 DNA reads TGTGCCAGCAGTGACGACCCGGGACAGACCGGGCGATGGCACACTGAAGCTTTCTTT.

V usage is TRBV18 and J usage is TRBJ2-5; 14 bases line up with TRBD2. V trimming: 4 bases; J trimming: 4 bases; junction bases outside the gene matches: 5. CDR1 is KGHSH and CDR2 is LQKENI in the germline V gene. The CDR3 loop spans 16 amino acids. CDR3 coding DNA: TGTGCCAGCTCACAGGGACTAGCGGGGGACCCAGAGACCCAGTACTTC. Amino acid sequence: CASSQGLAGDPETQYF. Drawing the rest from reference TRBV18 and TRBJ2-5, the complete variable domain is NAGVMQNPRHLVRRRGQEARLRCSPMKGHSHVYWYRQLPEEGLKFMVYLQKENIIDESGMPKERFSAEFPKEGPSILRIQQVVRGDSAAYFCASSQGLAGDPETQYFGPGTRLLVL.

The J gene is TRBJ2-5, the V gene TRBV7-9; TRBD2 agrees at 7 bases. Germline V gene lookup returns CDR1 SEHNR and CDR2 FQNEAQ (reference sequence). The CDR3 is 14 amino acids. V trimming: 4 bases; J trimming: 5 bases; junction bases outside the gene matches: 7. DNA for the CDR3: TGTGCCAGCAGCTCATCGGGGGGTAGCGAGACCCAGTACTTC. Translating it yields CASSSSGGSETQYF.

CDR3 in amino acids: CASRGTGGGGGRDTQYF. Here the CDR3 DNA reads TGTGCCAGCAGGGGGACAGGGGGCGGTGGTGGGAGAGATACGCAGTATTTT. The rearrangement links TRBV2 to TRBJ2-3; 12 bases are shared with TRBD1. CDR3 length equals 17 residues. Germline loops: CDR1 SNHLY, CDR2 FYNNEI. V was pared by 6 bases and J by 5 bases, with 12 bases of the junction left unmatched.

The chain couples TRBV9 to TRBJ2-2; TRBD1 matches 7 bases. CDR3 length: 15 amino acids. V shed 5 bases, J shed 1 base, and the junction held 5 bases outside the gene matches. From germline, CDR1 is SGDLS and CDR2 YYNGEE. CDR3 bases: TGTGCCAGCAGTCCGACAGGGAGGAACACCGGGGAGCTGTTTTTT. Amino acids: CASSPTGRNTGELFF.

This chain links TRBV4-1 with TRBJ1-1, with D possibly being TRBD1 (5 bases). Per the germline V gene, CDR1 is MGHRA and CDR2 is YSYEKL. The CDR3 is made up of 14 amino acids. The V end lost 3 bases, the J end lost 0 bases, and 8 bases lay between the germline ends. The CDR3, as DNA: TGCGCCAGCAGCCAGCGGGGGTTGAACACTGAAGCTTTCTTT. It specifies CASSQRGLNTEAFF.

The V gene is TRBV5-1, the J gene TRBJ2-1; D is undetermined. Trimming pared 1 base from V and 4 bases from J, leaving 6 bases between. Germline V gene lookup returns CDR1 SGHRS and CDR2 YFSETQ. The CDR3 has 13 residues. CDR3 bases: TGCGCCAGCAGCTTGTCCCCATACAATGAGCAGTTCTTC. Translating gives CASSLSPYNEQFF.

The gene calls are TRBV28 and TRBJ2-7; tentatively, D is TRBD1 (5 bases). The CDR3 loop spans 13 amino acids. Per the germline V gene, CDR1 is MDHEN and CDR2 is SYDVKM. V lost 4 bases and J lost 7, with 14 bases in between. The CDR3 loop is CASSWWGSREQYF. CDR3 nucleotide sequence: TGTGCCAGCAGTTGGTGGGGCTCACGTGAGCAGTACTTC.

The CDR3 protein is CASSQATGGRYNEQFF. DNA of the CDR3: TGCGCCAGCAGCCAGGCGACCGGGGGGCGTTACAATGAGCAGTTCTTC. This chain links TRBV4-1 with TRBJ2-1; D is possibly TRBD2 (7 bases). CDR3 length: 16 residues. Germline assignment: CDR1 MGHRA and CDR2 YSYEKL. V was pared by 3 bases and J by 4 bases, with 16 bases between.

The chain recombines TRBV4-1 with TRBJ2-7; 7 positions agree with TRBD2. Trimming removed 0 bases from V and 2 bases from J; junction bases left unmatched: 4. The germline V gene has CDR1 MGHRA and CDR2 YSYEKL. The CDR3 length is 15 residues. The CDR3, as DNA: TGCGCCAGCAGCCAAGAGGGGGGGATCACCTACGAGCAGTACTTC. Its translation: CASSQEGGITYEQYF.

The chain joins TRBV19 to TRBJ2-2, with 12 bases aligning to TRBD2. This CDR3 spans 15 amino acids. J lost 6 bases, V lost 4 bases, and 3 bases had no gene match. Germline CDR1 is LNHDA and CDR2 is SQIVND (reference sequence). CDR3 loop: CASSTLAGGPGELFF. Here the CDR3 DNA reads TGTGCCAGTAGTACGCTAGCGGGGGGGCCCGGGGAGCTGTTTTTT.

V gene TRBV12-2 combines with J gene TRBJ2-7; TRBD1 is the table's D call and was not checked against the DNA. TRBV12-2 is shown as a pseudogene. The CDR3 consists of 18 residues. CDR3 protein: CASRLSRSKVGQGDEQYF. CDR3 in DNA: TGTGCAAGTCGCTTATCGCGCAGCAAAGTGGGACAGGGTGACGAGCAGTACTTC.

CDR3 in amino acids: CASSLTSVTTDTQYF. DNA for the CDR3: TGTGCCAGCAGCTTAACGTCAGTTACGACAGATACGCAGTATTTT. The chain couples TRBV5-4 to TRBJ2-3; D uncertain. V dropped 2 bases and J dropped 3 bases, with 13 bases sitting between them. Looked up from germline, CDR1 is SGHNT and CDR2 is YYREEE (reference sequence). The CDR3 contains 15 residues.

The V call is TRBV6-5, the J call TRBJ2-1, with TRBD1 matching over 7 bases. The CDR3 runs to 14 residues. Germline values: CDR1 MNHEY, CDR2 SVGAGI. V gave up 4 bases and J gave up 7 bases; unmatched junction bases: 7. The chain's CDR3 is CASSSGTDPNEQFF. CDR3 nucleotides: TGTGCCAGCAGTTCAGGGACAGATCCTAATGAGCAGTTCTTC.

The CDR3 DNA sequence: TGTGCCAGCAGGGGCGAGAATCAGCCCCAGCATTTT. It is translated as CASRGENQPQHF. The chain employs TRBV6-1 and TRBJ1-5; no definite D call. The V end was cut by 6 bases, the J end by 4 bases, with 7 bases between. The CDR3 length is 12 residues. In germline, CDR1 is MNHNS, CDR2 SASEGT.

The gene calls are TRBV12-2 and TRBJ1-5; the D call of TRBD1 is as the table states it, not checked on the DNA. TRBV12-2 is given as a pseudogene. The CDR3 length is 17 residues. As DNA, the CDR3 is TGTGCAAGTCGCCCAAGCCGGGACAGGGGGTTTTGTCAGCCCCAGCATTTT. Translated: CASRPSRDRGFCQPQHF.

The rearrangement joins TRBV5-8 to TRBJ1-6, with D maybe TRBD1 (6 bases). The V gene's germline CDR1 is SGHTS and CDR2 YDEGEE. The CDR3 spans 16 residues. Trimming removed 4 bases from V and 2 bases from J, with 13 bases in between. The CDR3 region is CASSEQGNPYNSPLHF. The CDR3 nucleotides read TGTGCCAGCAGCGAGCAGGGGAATCCCTATAATTCACCCCTCCACTTT.

The J gene is TRBJ2-3, the V gene TRBV9, with 8 bases identical to TRBD2. CDR1 is SGDLS and CDR2 is YYNGEE in the germline V gene. This CDR3 region has 19 residues. After removal of 0 bases from V and 1 base from J, the junction contained 13 bases not matched to a gene. The CDR3 loop reads CASSVGVVGGGSGTDTQYF. The DNA of the CDR3 is TGTGCCAGCAGCGTAGGAGTTGTTGGCGGGGGGAGTGGCACAGATACGCAGTATTTT.

The chain couples TRBV29-1 to TRBJ1-1; D is perhaps TRBD1 (6 bases). The CDR3 length is 13 residues. The V end lost 5 bases, the J end lost 2 bases, and 12 bases lay between the germline ends. The germline CDR1 and CDR2 sequences are SQVTM and ANQGSEA. The CDR3 is CSVSRDTNTEAFF. The CDR3 coding sequence is TGCAGCGTTAGCCGGGACACTAACACTGAAGCTTTCTTT.

The CDR3 region has the DNA TGTGCCAGCAGCAAAGAGACAAGGAATGCTGGAAACACCATATATTTT. Translated: CASSKETRNAGNTIYF. The chain links TRBV21-1 to TRBJ1-3; TRBD1, as called in the table, went unchecked against the DNA. TRBV21-1 is deemed a pseudogene. This CDR3 is built from 16 residues.

The rearrangement links TRBV10-3 to TRBJ1-6; no reliable D call. There are 17 residues in the CDR3. Trimming took off 3 bases at V and 5 bases at J, with 17 bases between the two ends. Germline-derived CDR1 and CDR2 are ENHRY and SYGVKD. In nucleotides, the CDR3 is TGTGCCATCAGTGACTTTGCCAGTGCACCCAATAATTCACCCCTCCACTTT. As protein: CAISDFASAPNNSPLHF.

The chain joins TRBV6-5 to TRBJ2-7; D might be TRBD2 (6 bases). V lost 4 bases, J lost 4 bases, and 17 bases lay in between. The CDR3 covers 15 residues. CDR1 MNHEY and CDR2 SVGAGI come from the germline V gene. CDR3 sequence: CASSFGTGGNYEQYF. The CDR3 DNA reads as TGTGCCAGCAGTTTCGGGACTGGTGGAAATTACGAGCAGTACTTC.

The V and J genes are TRBV6-6 and TRBJ2-7; TRBD1 agrees at 9 bases. CDR3 length: 15 residues. The germline CDR1 and CDR2 sequences are MNHNY and SVGAGI (reference sequence). V dropped 5 bases and J dropped 0; count of bases not matched to a gene: 5. CDR3 region: CASSGDRASSYEQYF. The CDR3 DNA follows: TGTGCCAGCAGTGGGGACAGGGCGAGCTCCTACGAGCAGTACTTC.

The rearrangement joins TRBV2 to TRBJ2-7; D not resolved. Germline values: CDR1 SNHLY, CDR2 FYNNEI. V was trimmed by 5 bases and J by 0 bases, leaving 2 bases between them. The CDR3 sequence is 11 residues long. CDR3 amino acids: CASSYSYEQYF. The CDR3 nucleotides are TGTGCCAGCAGTTACTCCTACGAGCAGTACTTC.